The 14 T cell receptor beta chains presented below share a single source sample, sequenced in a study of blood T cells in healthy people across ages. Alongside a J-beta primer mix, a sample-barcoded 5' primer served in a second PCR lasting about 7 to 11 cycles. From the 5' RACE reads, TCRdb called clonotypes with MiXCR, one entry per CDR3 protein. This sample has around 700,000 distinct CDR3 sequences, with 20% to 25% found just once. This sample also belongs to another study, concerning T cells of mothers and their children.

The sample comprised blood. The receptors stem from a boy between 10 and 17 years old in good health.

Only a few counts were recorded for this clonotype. CDR3 region: CASSEWAGVGYTF. CDR3 DNA: TGTGCCAGCAGTGAATGGGCAGGGGTTGGCTACACCTTC. J is TRBJ1-2 and V is TRBV2, with D perhaps TRBD1 (6 bases). Trimming cost V 2 bases and J 7 bases, with 11 bases left between them. CDR1 and CDR2 (germline): SNHLY, FYNNEI. This CDR3 is built from 13 residues. The full variable domain, completed using reference TRBV2 and TRBJ1-2, is EPEVTQTPSHQVTQMGQEVILRCVPISNHLYFYWYRQILGQKVEFLVSFYNNEISEKSEIFDDQFSVERPDGSNFTLKIRSTKLEDSAMYFCASSEWAGVGYTFGSGTRLTVV.

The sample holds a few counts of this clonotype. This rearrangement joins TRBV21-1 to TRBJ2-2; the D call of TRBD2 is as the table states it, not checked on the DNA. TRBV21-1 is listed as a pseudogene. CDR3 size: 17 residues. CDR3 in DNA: TGTGCCAGCAGCAATGGGTGCAAGCAGGGACTGGCCGGGGAGCTGTTTTTT. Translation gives CASSNGCKQGLAGELFF.

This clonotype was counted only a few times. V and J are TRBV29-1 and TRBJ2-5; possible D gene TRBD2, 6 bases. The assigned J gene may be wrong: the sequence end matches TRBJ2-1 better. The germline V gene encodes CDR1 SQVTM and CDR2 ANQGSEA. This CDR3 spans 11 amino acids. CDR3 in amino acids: CSVDPGREQFF. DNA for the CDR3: TGCAGCGTTGACCCTGGGAGGGAGCAGTTCTTC.

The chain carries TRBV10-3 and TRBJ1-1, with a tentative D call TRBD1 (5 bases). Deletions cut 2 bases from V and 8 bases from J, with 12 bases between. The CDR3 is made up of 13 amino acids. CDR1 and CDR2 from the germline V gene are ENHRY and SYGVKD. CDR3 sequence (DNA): TGTGCCATCAGTGAGGAAAGGGGATCCGAAGCTTTCTTT. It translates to CAISEERGSEAFF.

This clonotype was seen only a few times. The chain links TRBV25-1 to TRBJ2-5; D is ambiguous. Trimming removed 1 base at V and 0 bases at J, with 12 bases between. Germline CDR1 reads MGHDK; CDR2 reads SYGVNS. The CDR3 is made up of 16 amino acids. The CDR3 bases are TGTGCCAGCAGTGAATCTCGCGGAGCGTACCAAGAGACCCAGTACTTC. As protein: CASSESRGAYQETQYF.

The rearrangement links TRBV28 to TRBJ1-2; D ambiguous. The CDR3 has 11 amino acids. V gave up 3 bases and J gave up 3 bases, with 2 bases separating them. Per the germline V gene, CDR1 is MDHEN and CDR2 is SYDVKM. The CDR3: CASSFYYGYTF. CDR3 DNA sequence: TGTGCCAGCAGTTTCTACTATGGCTACACCTTC.

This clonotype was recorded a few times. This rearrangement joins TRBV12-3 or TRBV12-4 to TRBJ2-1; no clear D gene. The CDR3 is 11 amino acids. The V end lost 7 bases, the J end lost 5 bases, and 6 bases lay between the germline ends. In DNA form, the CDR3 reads TGTGCCAGCATAAGGGACAATGAGCAGTTCTTC. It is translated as CASIRDNEQFF.

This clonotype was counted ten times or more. CDR3 nucleotide sequence: TGTGCCAGCAGCGGGGGGATCATTACAGATACGCAGTATTTT. Amino acids: CASSGGIITDTQYF. V usage is TRBV7-2 and J usage is TRBJ2-3; a possible D gene is TRBD2 (6 bases). V lost 5 bases, J lost 3 bases, and 12 bases lay in between. The CDR3 loop spans 14 amino acids. Germline values: CDR1 SGHTA, CDR2 FQGNSA. Variable domain in full (rest from reference TRBV7-2 and TRBJ2-3): GAGVSQSPSNKVTEKGKDVELRCDPISGHTALYWYRQSLGQGLEFLIYFQGNSAPDKSGLPSDRFSAERTGGSVSTLTIQRTQQEDSAVYLCASSGGIITDTQYFGPGTRLTVL.

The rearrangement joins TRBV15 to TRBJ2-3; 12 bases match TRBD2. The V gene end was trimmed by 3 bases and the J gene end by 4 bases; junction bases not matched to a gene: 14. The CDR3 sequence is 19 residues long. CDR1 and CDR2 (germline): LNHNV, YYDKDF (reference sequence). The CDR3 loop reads CATSSIQNLAGGSPDTQYF. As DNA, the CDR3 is TGTGCCACCAGCAGCATCCAGAACCTAGCGGGAGGGTCCCCAGATACGCAGTATTTT.

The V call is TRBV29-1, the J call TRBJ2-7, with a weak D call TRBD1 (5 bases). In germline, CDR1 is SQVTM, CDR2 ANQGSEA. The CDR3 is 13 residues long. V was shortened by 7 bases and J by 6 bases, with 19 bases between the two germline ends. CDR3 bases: TGCAGCGCCAGGGAACACCCCCGGAGCGAGCAGTACTTC. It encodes CSAREHPRSEQYF.

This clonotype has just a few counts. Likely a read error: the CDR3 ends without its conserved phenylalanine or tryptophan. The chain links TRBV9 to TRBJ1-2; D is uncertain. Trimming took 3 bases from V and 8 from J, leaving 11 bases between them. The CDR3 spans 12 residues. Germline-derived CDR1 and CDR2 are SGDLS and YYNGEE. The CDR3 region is CASSAGSVGYTL. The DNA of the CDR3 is TGTGCCAGCAGCGCCGGAAGCGTCGGCTACACCCTC.

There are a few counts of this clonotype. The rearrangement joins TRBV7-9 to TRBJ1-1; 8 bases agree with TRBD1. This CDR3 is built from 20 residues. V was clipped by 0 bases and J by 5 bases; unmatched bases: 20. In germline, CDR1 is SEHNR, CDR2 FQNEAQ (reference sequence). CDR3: CASSLATTKQGDQVRTEAFF. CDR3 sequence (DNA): TGTGCCAGCAGCTTAGCGACTACAAAACAGGGGGATCAAGTGAGGACTGAAGCTTTCTTT.

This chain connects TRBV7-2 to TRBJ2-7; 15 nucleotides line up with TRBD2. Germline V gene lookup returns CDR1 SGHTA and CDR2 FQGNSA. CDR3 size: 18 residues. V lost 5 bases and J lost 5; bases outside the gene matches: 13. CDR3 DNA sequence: TGTGCCAGCAGCCGAGGGGGACTAGCGGGAGGTGGGTCCGACGAGCAGTACTTC. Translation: CASSRGGLAGGGSDEQYF.

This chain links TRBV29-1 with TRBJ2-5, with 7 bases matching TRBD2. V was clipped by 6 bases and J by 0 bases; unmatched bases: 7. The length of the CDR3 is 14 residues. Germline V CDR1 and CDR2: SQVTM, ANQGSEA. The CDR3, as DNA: TGCAGCGTAGAGCCGGGACTACACCAAGAGACCCAGTACTTC. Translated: CSVEPGLHQETQYF.